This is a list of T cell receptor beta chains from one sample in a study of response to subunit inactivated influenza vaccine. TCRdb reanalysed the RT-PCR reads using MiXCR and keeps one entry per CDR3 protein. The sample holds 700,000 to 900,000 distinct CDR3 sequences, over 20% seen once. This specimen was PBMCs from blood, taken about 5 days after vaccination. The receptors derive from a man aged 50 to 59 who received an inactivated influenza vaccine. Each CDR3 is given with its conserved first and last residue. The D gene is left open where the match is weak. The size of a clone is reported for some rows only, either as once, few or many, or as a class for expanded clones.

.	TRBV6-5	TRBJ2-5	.	CASSYSLAVRETQYF	TGTGCCAGCAGTTACTCCCTAGCTGTAAGGGAGACCCAGTACTTC
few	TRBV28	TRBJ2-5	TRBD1	CASTTGVREETQYF	TGTGCCAGCACCACAGGGGTCAGGGAAGAGACCCAGTACTTC
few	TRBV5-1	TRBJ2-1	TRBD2	CASSLAWSSGRVDEQFF	TGCGCCAGCAGCTTGGCGTGGAGTAGCGGGAGAGTCGATGAGCAGTTCTTC
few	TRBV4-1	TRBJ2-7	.	CASSQRELSYEQYF	TGCGCCAGCAGCCAACGCGAGCTCTCCTACGAGCAGTACTTC
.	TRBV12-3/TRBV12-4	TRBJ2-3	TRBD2	CASSSPWGSGSADTQYF	TGTGCCAGCAGTTCTCCATGGGGTAGCGGGAGTGCAGATACGCAGTATTTT
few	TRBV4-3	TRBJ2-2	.	CASSQVSGTTGELFF	TGCGCCAGCAGCCAAGTATCGGGGACCACCGGGGAGCTGTTTTTT
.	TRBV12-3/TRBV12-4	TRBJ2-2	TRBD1	CASSWAGGNTGELFF	TGTGCCAGCAGTTGGGCAGGGGGCAACACCGGGGAGCTGTTTTTT
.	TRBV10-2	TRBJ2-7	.	CASRRGITGDTYEQYF	TGCGCCAGCCGCCGAGGGATAACAGGAGACACCTACGAGCAGTACTTC
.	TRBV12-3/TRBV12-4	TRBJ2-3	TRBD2	CASRALAVKKDTQYF	TGTGCCAGCAGGGCACTAGCGGTCAAAAAGGATACGCAGTATTTT
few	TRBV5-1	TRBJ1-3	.	CASSLAGTGRGNTIYF	TGCGCCAGCAGCTTGGCTGGGACCGGACGGGGAAACACCATATATTTT
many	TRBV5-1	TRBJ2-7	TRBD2	CASSLGSWGLAGYEQYF	TGCGCCAGCAGCTTGGGGAGTTGGGGACTAGCGGGATACGAGCAGTACTTC
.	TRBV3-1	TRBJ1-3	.	CASSPTRFSGNTIYF	TGTGCCAGCAGCCCGACCCGCTTCTCTGGAAACACCATATATTTT
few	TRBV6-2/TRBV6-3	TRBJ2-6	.	CASSPGHGRSGANVLTF	TGTGCCAGCAGTCCAGGACACGGACGCTCTGGGGCCAACGTCCTGACTTTC